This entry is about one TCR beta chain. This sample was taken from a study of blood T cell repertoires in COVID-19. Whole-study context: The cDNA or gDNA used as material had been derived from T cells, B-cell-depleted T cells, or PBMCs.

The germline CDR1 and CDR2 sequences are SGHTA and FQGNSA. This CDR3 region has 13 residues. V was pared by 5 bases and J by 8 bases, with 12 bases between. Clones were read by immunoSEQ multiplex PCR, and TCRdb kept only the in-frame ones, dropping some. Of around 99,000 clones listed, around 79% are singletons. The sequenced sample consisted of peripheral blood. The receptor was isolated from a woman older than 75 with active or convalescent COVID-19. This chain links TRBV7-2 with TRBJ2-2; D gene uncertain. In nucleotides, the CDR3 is TGTGCCAGCAGCACCTGGCCCCGTGGGGAGCTGTTTTTT. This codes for CASSTWPRGELFF.